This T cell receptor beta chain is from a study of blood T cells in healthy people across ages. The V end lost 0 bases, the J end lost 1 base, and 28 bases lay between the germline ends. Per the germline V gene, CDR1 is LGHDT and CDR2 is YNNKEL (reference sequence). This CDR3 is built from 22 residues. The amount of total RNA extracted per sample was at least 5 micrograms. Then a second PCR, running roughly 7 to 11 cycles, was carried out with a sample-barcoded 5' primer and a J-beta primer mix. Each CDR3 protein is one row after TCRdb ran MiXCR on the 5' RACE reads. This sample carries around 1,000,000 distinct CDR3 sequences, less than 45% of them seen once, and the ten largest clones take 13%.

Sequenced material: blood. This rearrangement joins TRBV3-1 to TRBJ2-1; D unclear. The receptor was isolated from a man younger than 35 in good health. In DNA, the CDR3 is TGTGCCAGCAGCCAAGACTATCGGTATGGCTGGCACGACCAGTTATCCTACAATGAGCAGTTCTTC. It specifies CASSQDYRYGWHDQLSYNEQFF.